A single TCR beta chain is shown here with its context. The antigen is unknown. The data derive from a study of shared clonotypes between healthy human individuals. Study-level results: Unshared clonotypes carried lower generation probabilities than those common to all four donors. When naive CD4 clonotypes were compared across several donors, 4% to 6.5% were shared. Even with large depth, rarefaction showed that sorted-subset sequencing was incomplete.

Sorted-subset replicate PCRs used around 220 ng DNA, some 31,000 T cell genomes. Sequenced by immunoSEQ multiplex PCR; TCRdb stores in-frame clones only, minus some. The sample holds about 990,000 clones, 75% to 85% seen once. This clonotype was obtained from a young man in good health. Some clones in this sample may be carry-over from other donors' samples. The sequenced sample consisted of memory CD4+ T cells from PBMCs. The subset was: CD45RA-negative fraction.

CDR3 sequence: CAISVDREEGGYTF. The DNA for the CDR3 is TGTGCCATCAGCGTTGACAGGGAGGAAGGTGGCTACACCTTC. The chain has TRBV10-3 and TRBJ1-2; the match to TRBD1 covers 7 bases. The trim removed 6 bases at V and 7 bases at J, leaving 11 bases unmatched. Germline-derived CDR1 and CDR2 are ENHRY and SYGVKD. CDR3 length equals 14 residues.